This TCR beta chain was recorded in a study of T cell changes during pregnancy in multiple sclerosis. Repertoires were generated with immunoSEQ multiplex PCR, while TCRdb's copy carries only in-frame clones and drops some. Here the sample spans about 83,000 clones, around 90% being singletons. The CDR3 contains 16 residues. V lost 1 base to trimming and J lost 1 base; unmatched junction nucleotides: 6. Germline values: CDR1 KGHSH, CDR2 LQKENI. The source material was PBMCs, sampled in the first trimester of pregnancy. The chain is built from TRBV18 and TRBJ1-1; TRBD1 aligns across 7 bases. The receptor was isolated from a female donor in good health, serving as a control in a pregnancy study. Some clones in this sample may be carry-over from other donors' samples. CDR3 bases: TGTGCCAGCTCACCACAGACAGGGCGGCGGAACACTGAAGCTTTCTTT. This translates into CASSPQTGRRNTEAFF.